A selection of T cell receptor beta chains follows, all from one sample in a study of early T cells in non-severe SARS-CoV-2 infection. TCRdb independently ran MiXCR on the 5' RACE reads; one entry per CDR3 protein. This sample has more than 45,000 distinct CDR3 sequences, with roughly an eighth found just once. The sample was whole blood. Source of these receptors: an adult who was a healthcare worker with PCR-confirmed SARS-CoV-2 infection or an uninfected control (not recorded which). The CDR3 runs from the conserved cysteine through the conserved F or W.

v_call cdr3_aa
TRBV20-1 CSASGQGTNEKLFF
TRBV5-5 CASSQLTGANEQFF
TRBV6-1 CASSEGFGLNYGYTF
TRBV6-1 CASTTGPGNTIYF
TRBV6-2/TRBV6-3 CASSYSTGLGEQYF
TRBV11-2 CASKRTGGNSPLHF
TRBV3-1 CASSRKQWFSGANVLTF
TRBV20-1 CSARRGGLQDTQYF
TRBV20-1 CSARDGQRQLYEQFF
TRBV20-1 CSARDHASEKLFF
TRBV2 CASSELTQNTEAFF
TRBV19 CASNLALSTDTQYF
TRBV7-2 CASSLEGSRQYF
TRBV6-6 CASRLGNQPQHF
TRBV7-3 CASSLTGEGNIQYF
TRBV27 CASSLYREGVYEQYF
TRBV7-9 CASSPEVVGRHQPQHF
TRBV3-1 CASSQEAGYTF
TRBV10-3 CAIGTGGNTIYF
TRBV12-3/TRBV12-4 CASSLLRGLNSPLHF
TRBV25-1 CASSEGANYPTDNEQFF
TRBV5-5 CASSLAPLATDTQYF
TRBV29-1 CSVEVSTYTEAFF
TRBV18 CASSTWTGVEQYF
TRBV29-1 CSVGSYEQYF
TRBV12-3/TRBV12-4 CASTQRPTDTQYF
TRBV29-1 CSVLRTGGSGRSWETQYF
TRBV2 CASRPDRAEAFF
TRBV20-1 CSARVGGSSSNQPQHF
TRBV4-1 CASSQANSNQPQHF
TRBV3-1 CASSQARDRYF
TRBV11-1 CASSFAGGQPQHF
TRBV29-1 CSVAGTTTNEKLFF
TRBV18 CASTSTGTSGSYEQYF
TRBV11-2 CAILGGRGNTGELFF
TRBV25-1 CASSEYVVREQYF
TRBV11-1 CASRRGETQYF
TRBV29-1 CSVDEDRANTEAFF
TRBV28 CASNPPGTVNYGYTF
TRBV7-9 CASSSRTVPYGYTF
TRBV20-1 CSALEGTGTYGYTF
TRBV20-1 CSALSRNEKLFF
TRBV29-1 CSVTGISSYEQYF
TRBV24-1 CATSESGNNEQFF
TRBV19 CASSDRDSGYTF
TRBV5-4 CASSPGKPSSSYEQYF
TRBV19 CASTPGSEAFF
TRBV29-1 CSVGGSDFYNEQFF
TRBV12-3/TRBV12-4 CASSRNPGLAGDEQFF
TRBV29-1 CSVEDVRPLNTEAFF
TRBV6-2/TRBV6-3 CASSPPAPSSYEQYF
TRBV9 CASSVQPNTEAFF
TRBV29-1 CSVGRQGSHEQYF
TRBV5-1 CASSLGTGRSNQPQHF
TRBV7-9 CASSLSLGQGTSSPHEQYF